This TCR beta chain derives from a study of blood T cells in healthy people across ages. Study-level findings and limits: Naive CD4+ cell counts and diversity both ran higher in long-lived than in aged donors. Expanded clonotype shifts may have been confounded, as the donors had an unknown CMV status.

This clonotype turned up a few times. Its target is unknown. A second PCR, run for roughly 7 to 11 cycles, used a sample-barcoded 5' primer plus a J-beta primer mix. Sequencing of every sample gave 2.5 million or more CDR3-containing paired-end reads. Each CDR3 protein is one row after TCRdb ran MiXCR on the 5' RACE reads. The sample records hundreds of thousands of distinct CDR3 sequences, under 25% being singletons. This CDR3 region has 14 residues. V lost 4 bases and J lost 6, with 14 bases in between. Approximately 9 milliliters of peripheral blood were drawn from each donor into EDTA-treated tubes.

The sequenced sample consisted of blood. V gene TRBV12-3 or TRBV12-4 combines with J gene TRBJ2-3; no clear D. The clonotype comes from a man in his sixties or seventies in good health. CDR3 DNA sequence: TGTGCCAGCAGTTCTGGAAGTAGGGTGGATACGCAGTATTTT. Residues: CASSSGSRVDTQYF.